The 15 T cell receptor beta chains listed next were all sequenced from one sample in a study of blood T cell repertoires in COVID-19. Profiled with immunoSEQ multiplex PCR; TCRdb holds only in-frame clones, not every one. The table shows 150,000 to 200,000 clones, with 84% occurring only once. The sequencing sample was made of peripheral blood. These receptors came from a man aged 35 to 55 who had recovered from COVID-19.

The chain combines TRBV20-1 with TRBJ2-7, with D perhaps TRBD2 (6 bases). The CDR3 covers 11 residues. Per germline, CDR1 DFQATT and CDR2 SNEGSKA (reference sequence). The V end was cut by 6 bases, the J end by 8 bases, with 14 bases between. DNA of the CDR3: TGCAGTGCCCCATCCGGGGGTAAGCAGTACTTC. Translated: CSAPSGGKQYF.

This chain links TRBV20-1 with TRBJ2-2; tentative D call: TRBD1 (5 bases). CDR1 is DFQATT and CDR2 is SNEGSKA in the germline V gene (reference sequence). The CDR3 loop spans 12 amino acids. V dropped 3 bases and J dropped 6 bases, with 8 bases sitting between them. CDR3 loop: CSASQGAGELFF. The CDR3 DNA sequence: TGCAGTGCTAGTCAGGGTGCCGGGGAGCTGTTTTTT.

The gene calls are TRBV5-1 and TRBJ2-5; 8 bases agree with TRBD2. This CDR3 is 15 amino acids long. Germline CDR1 SGHRS, CDR2 YFSETQ. J gave up 5 bases and V 4 bases, and 10 bases lay outside the gene matches. The CDR3 coding sequence is TGCGCCAGCAGCCGAGGGACTAGAGCTATGGAGACCCAGTACTTC. Its protein product is CASSRGTRAMETQYF.

This sequence joins TRBV5-1 and TRBJ1-2, with 8 bases lining up with TRBD1. Trimming at V came to 1 base and at J to 5 bases, leaving 7 bases not matched to a gene. CDR1 and CDR2 (germline): SGHRS, YFSETQ. This CDR3 has 15 residues. Here the CDR3 DNA reads TGCGCCAGCAGCTTGAACAGGGGGTGGGGGTATGGCTACACCTTC. It encodes CASSLNRGWGYGYTF.

V and J are TRBV27 and TRBJ2-7; D not resolved. The CDR3 has 11 amino acids. V shed 5 bases and J shed 1 base, with 3 bases lying between them. The germline V gene encodes CDR1 MNHEY and CDR2 SMNVEV (reference sequence). The CDR3 DNA follows: TGTGCCAGCAGTCCATCCTACGAGCAGTACTTC. It is translated as CASSPSYEQYF.

The chain has TRBV4-1 and TRBJ1-5; D unclear. Germline CDR1 is MGHRA and CDR2 is YSYEKL. The CDR3 has 14 residues. With 1 base removed from V and 5 bases from J, the gap between germline ends came to 9 bases. CDR3 nucleotide sequence: TGCGCCAGCAGCCAAGCTTTCGGAGATCAGCCCCAGCATTTT. Amino acids: CASSQAFGDQPQHF.

This chain uses TRBV28 with TRBJ1-5; 10 bases map to TRBD1. CDR1 is MDHEN, CDR2 SYDVKM, per germline. The CDR3 spans 16 residues. V lost 6 bases to trimming and J lost 7 bases; unmatched junction nucleotides: 12. The CDR3 sequence is CASSPLITTGGQPQHF. In DNA form, the CDR3 reads TGTGCCAGCAGCCCTCTAATTACGACAGGGGGCCAGCCCCAGCATTTT.

This rearrangement joins TRBV5-1 to TRBJ2-3, with 8 bases matching TRBD2. Germline V gene lookup returns CDR1 SGHRS and CDR2 YFSETQ. This CDR3 contains 18 residues. V lost 4 bases to trimming and J lost 0 bases; unmatched junction nucleotides: 13. As DNA, the CDR3 is TGCGCCAGCAGCCCCGGTGTGAGAGCGGGGGCAAGCACAGATACGCAGTATTTT. Its translation: CASSPGVRAGASTDTQYF.

The genes are TRBV6-5 and TRBJ2-1; D is unclear. The germline V and J ends were trimmed by 2 bases and 7 bases, with 18 bases remaining between them. The CDR3 contains 16 residues. Germline V gives CDR1 MNHEY, CDR2 SVGAGI. Here the CDR3 reads CASSYGRSQPLNEQFF. DNA for the CDR3: TGTGCCAGCAGTTACGGTAGGAGCCAGCCCCTAAATGAGCAGTTCTTC.

The chain recombines TRBV7-9 with TRBJ2-1, with D possibly TRBD1 on 5 matching bases. This CDR3 has 12 residues. From germline, CDR1 is SEHNR and CDR2 FQNEAQ (reference sequence). V shed 5 bases and J shed 5 bases, with 7 bases lying between them. The chain's CDR3 is CASSPGHNEQFF. CDR3 DNA sequence: TGTGCCAGCAGCCCAGGGCACAATGAGCAGTTCTTC.

V usage is TRBV7-3 and J usage is TRBJ2-1; D gene ambiguous. Germline V CDR1 and CDR2: SGHTA, FQGTGA. V was shortened by 3 bases and J by 8 bases, with 11 bases between the two germline ends. CDR3 length: 13 amino acids. CDR3 in amino acids: CASSFSPGDEQFF. DNA of the CDR3: TGTGCCAGCAGCTTTAGCCCCGGCGATGAGCAGTTCTTC. Together with reference TRBV7-3 and TRBJ2-1, the CDR3 gives the full variable domain: GAGVSQTPSNKVTEKGKYVELRCDPISGHTALYWYRQSLGQGPEFLIYFQGTGAADDSGLPNDRFFAVRPEGSVSTLKIQRTERGDSAVYLCASSFSPGDEQFFGPGTRLTVL.

This clone occurred a few times. V is TRBV19 and J is TRBJ1-5; a weak D match, TRBD1 (6 bases). With 5 bases removed from V and 3 bases from J, the gap between germline ends came to 11 bases. The CDR3 spans 14 residues. Germline lookup yields CDR1 LNHDA and CDR2 SQIVND (reference sequence). CDR3 in amino acids: CASSGLGANQPQHF. In DNA form, the CDR3 reads TGTGCCAGTAGTGGGCTGGGGGCCAATCAGCCCCAGCATTTT.

The gene calls are TRBV4-3 and TRBJ1-1, with 8 nucleotides matching TRBD1. Trimming at V came to 2 bases and at J to 3 bases, leaving 2 bases not matched to a gene. The CDR3 loop spans 14 amino acids. Germline V CDR1 and CDR2: LGHNA, YSLEER. Here the CDR3 reads CASSQYRGDTEAFF. The CDR3 DNA reads as TGCGCCAGCAGCCAATACAGGGGGGACACTGAAGCTTTCTTT.

This clone was counted between two and nine times. V is TRBV14 and J is TRBJ2-1; D is perhaps TRBD2 (5 bases). The CDR3 runs 19 residues. Germline-derived CDR1 and CDR2 are SGHDN and FVKESK. The V and J ends lost 4 bases and 1 base respectively, with 23 bases between them. CDR3 DNA sequence: TGTGCCAGCAGCCCTGACTCTCCCTGGTCGGGGAAATCCTACAATGAGCAGTTCTTC. This gives the protein CASSPDSPWSGKSYNEQFF.

CDR3 protein: CASSPRPGGGYGYTF. The CDR3 DNA follows: TGTGCCAGCAGCCCTCGCCCCGGGGGGGGCTATGGCTACACCTTC. The rearrangement links TRBV7-2 to TRBJ1-2, with D maybe TRBD1 (5 bases). The germline V and J ends were trimmed by 5 bases and 4 bases, with 17 bases remaining between them. Germline V CDR1 and CDR2: SGHTA, FQGNSA. The CDR3 runs 15 residues.